This is a list of T cell receptor beta chains from one sample in a study of blood T cells in healthy people across ages. TCRdb reprocessed the 5' RACE reads via MiXCR and lists one record per CDR3 protein. Here the sample spans about 1.7 million distinct CDR3 sequences, approximately 30% being singletons. Sequencing was done on a sample of blood. Receptors originate from a woman aged 30 to 39 in good health. The CDR3 runs from the conserved cysteine through the conserved F or W. Each record gives: CDR3 length, clone size, J gene, V gene, D gene, CDR3 protein, CDR3 DNA. The D gene is left open where the match is weak. Where a row states a size, it is once, few, many or the class of an expanded clone; other rows omit it.

CDR3 length: 15
clone size: NA
J gene: TRBJ1-6
V gene: TRBV2
D gene: TRBD1
CDR3 protein: CASKRTGSNNSPLHF
CDR3 DNA: TGTGCCAGCAAACGGACAGGATCTAATAATTCACCCCTCCACTTT

CDR3 length: 15
clone size: NA
J gene: TRBJ1-1
V gene: TRBV20-1
D gene: TRBD1
CDR3 protein: CSALVGGQMNTEAFF
CDR3 DNA: TGCAGTGCCCTAGTGGGGGGACAGATGAACACTGAAGCTTTCTTT

CDR3 length: 15
clone size: few
J gene: TRBJ2-7
V gene: TRBV11-2
D gene: NA
CDR3 protein: CASSLERGTLYEQYF
CDR3 DNA: TGTGCCAGCAGCTTAGAACGTGGAACCCTCTACGAGCAGTACTTC

CDR3 length: 10
clone size: many
J gene: TRBJ2-5
V gene: TRBV29-1
D gene: NA
CDR3 protein: CSDDRETQYF
CDR3 DNA: TGCAGCGATGACAGGGAGACCCAGTACTTC

CDR3 length: 13
clone size: many
J gene: TRBJ2-1
V gene: TRBV7-3
D gene: NA
CDR3 protein: CASSFPGGQEQFF
CDR3 DNA: TGTGCCAGCAGCTTTCCCGGGGGCCAGGAGCAGTTCTTC

CDR3 length: 17
clone size: few
J gene: TRBJ2-1
V gene: TRBV5-1
D gene: NA
CDR3 protein: CASSLGWGLLSYNEQFF
CDR3 DNA: TGCGCCAGCAGCTTGGGGTGGGGGCTCCTCTCCTACAATGAGCAGTTCTTC

CDR3 length: 11
clone size: NA
J gene: TRBJ2-1
V gene: TRBV6-5
D gene: NA
CDR3 protein: CASSSGLSEFF
CDR3 DNA: TGTGCCAGCAGTTCGGGACTGAGCGAGTTCTTC

CDR3 length: 13
clone size: few
J gene: TRBJ1-1
V gene: TRBV4-2
D gene: NA
CDR3 protein: CASSQGGVTEAFF
CDR3 DNA: TGTGCCAGCAGCCAAGGGGGCGTGACTGAAGCTTTCTTT

CDR3 length: 16
clone size: NA
J gene: TRBJ1-2
V gene: TRBV18
D gene: NA
CDR3 protein: CASSPRHGGPTDGYTF
CDR3 DNA: TGTGCCAGCTCACCACGACATGGGGGTCCGACGGATGGCTACACCTTC

CDR3 length: 15
clone size: few
J gene: TRBJ2-3
V gene: TRBV27
D gene: TRBD1
CDR3 protein: CASMVTRGITDTQYF
CDR3 DNA: TGTGCCAGCATGGTTACCAGGGGGATCACAGATACGCAGTATTTT

CDR3 length: 16
clone size: NA
J gene: TRBJ2-7
V gene: TRBV20-1
D gene: TRBD2
CDR3 protein: CSAVGLAGRDGYEQYF
CDR3 DNA: TGCAGTGCAGTTGGACTAGCGGGAAGAGATGGGTACGAGCAGTACTTC

CDR3 length: 14
clone size: many
J gene: TRBJ2-7
V gene: TRBV7-9
D gene: NA
CDR3 protein: CASNSWDNPYEQYF
CDR3 DNA: TGTGCCAGCAATAGTTGGGACAATCCCTACGAGCAGTACTTC

CDR3 length: 13
clone size: once
J gene: TRBJ2-5
V gene: TRBV7-7
D gene: NA
CDR3 protein: CASSLGAWETLYF
CDR3 DNA: TGTGCCAGCAGCTTAGGGGCGTGGGAGACCCTGTACTTC

CDR3 length: 15
clone size: NA
J gene: TRBJ2-4
V gene: TRBV7-2
D gene: TRBD1
CDR3 protein: CASSLLGTARNIQYF
CDR3 DNA: TGTGCCAGTAGCTTATTAGGGACAGCGAGAAACATTCAGTACTTC

CDR3 length: 11
clone size: many
J gene: TRBJ2-7
V gene: TRBV29-1
D gene: NA
CDR3 protein: CSAKSPYEQYF
CDR3 DNA: TGCAGCGCCAAGAGCCCCTACGAGCAGTACTTC

CDR3 length: 15
clone size: many
J gene: TRBJ2-7
V gene: TRBV12-5
D gene: TRBD1
CDR3 protein: CASGPKRQGHYEQYF
CDR3 DNA: TGTGCTAGTGGACCTAAAAGACAGGGCCACTACGAGCAGTACTTC

CDR3 length: 13
clone size: few
J gene: TRBJ2-7
V gene: TRBV10-3
D gene: NA
CDR3 protein: CAISDSNSYEQYF
CDR3 DNA: TGTGCCATCAGTGATTCAAACTCCTACGAGCAGTACTTC

CDR3 length: 17
clone size: NA
J gene: TRBJ2-3
V gene: TRBV7-3
D gene: NA
CDR3 protein: CASSLGPIGLSTDTQYF
CDR3 DNA: TGTGCCAGCAGCTTGGGCCCCATCGGGCTTAGCACAGATACGCAGTATTTT

CDR3 length: 11
clone size: NA
J gene: TRBJ2-7
V gene: TRBV30
D gene: NA
CDR3 protein: CAWSVMGEQYF
CDR3 DNA: TGTGCCTGGAGTGTTATGGGCGAGCAGTACTTC

CDR3 length: 15
clone size: NA
J gene: TRBJ2-5
V gene: TRBV20-1
D gene: TRBD2
CDR3 protein: CSAGLSGSFQETQYF
CDR3 DNA: TGCAGTGCTGGGCTTAGCGGGAGTTTTCAAGAGACCCAGTACTTC

CDR3 length: 18
clone size: few
J gene: TRBJ1-2
V gene: TRBV4-1
D gene: NA
CDR3 protein: CASSQDPRPVRANYGYTF
CDR3 DNA: TGCGCCAGCAGCCAAGACCCACGACCCGTTCGGGCTAACTATGGCTACACCTTC

CDR3 length: 14
clone size: many
J gene: TRBJ2-3
V gene: TRBV5-1
D gene: TRBD2
CDR3 protein: CASSLDPAGDTQYF
CDR3 DNA: TGCGCCAGCAGCTTGGACCCAGCGGGGGATACGCAGTATTTT

CDR3 length: 15
clone size: many
J gene: TRBJ1-6
V gene: TRBV24-1
D gene: NA
CDR3 protein: CATSDFAGVHSPLHF
CDR3 DNA: TGTGCCACCAGTGATTTCGCAGGGGTACATTCACCCCTCCACTTT

CDR3 length: 15
clone size: NA
J gene: TRBJ1-1
V gene: TRBV20-1
D gene: TRBD1
CDR3 protein: CSARSRGQGDTEAFF
CDR3 DNA: TGCAGTGCTAGATCCCGGGGACAGGGGGATACTGAAGCTTTCTTT

CDR3 length: 15
clone size: many
J gene: TRBJ1-2
V gene: TRBV3-1
D gene: NA
CDR3 protein: CASSQGHTQAYGYTF
CDR3 DNA: TGTGCCAGCAGCCAAGGACACACCCAGGCCTATGGCTACACCTTC

CDR3 length: 14
clone size: NA
J gene: TRBJ2-1
V gene: TRBV24-1
D gene: NA
CDR3 protein: CATSRGHKRDEQFF
CDR3 DNA: TGTGCCACCAGTAGGGGACACAAACGGGATGAGCAGTTCTTC

CDR3 length: 15
clone size: few
J gene: TRBJ2-7
V gene: TRBV7-2
D gene: TRBD2
CDR3 protein: CASSLWNGGSYEQYF
CDR3 DNA: TGTGCCAGCAGCTTATGGAACGGGGGGTCCTACGAGCAGTACTTC

CDR3 length: 14
clone size: NA
J gene: TRBJ2-1
V gene: TRBV20-1
D gene: TRBD2
CDR3 protein: CSAKASGSGYEQFF
CDR3 DNA: TGCAGTGCTAAGGCTAGCGGGAGTGGTTATGAGCAGTTCTTC

CDR3 length: 16
clone size: few
J gene: TRBJ2-7
V gene: TRBV12-3/TRBV12-4
D gene: NA
CDR3 protein: CASTTDSGGRSYEQYF
CDR3 DNA: TGTGCCAGCACCACCGACTCTGGGGGCAGATCCTACGAGCAGTACTTC

CDR3 length: 15
clone size: NA
J gene: TRBJ1-4
V gene: TRBV5-6
D gene: TRBD1
CDR3 protein: CASRAPGTGSEKLFF
CDR3 DNA: TGTGCCAGCAGGGCCCCCGGGACAGGGAGTGAAAAACTGTTTTTT

CDR3 length: 17
clone size: NA
J gene: TRBJ2-1
V gene: TRBV20-1
D gene: TRBD2
CDR3 protein: CSASPGLAGGGSNEQFF
CDR3 DNA: TGCAGTGCTAGCCCCGGACTAGCGGGAGGGGGGTCGAATGAGCAGTTCTTC

CDR3 length: 13
clone size: many
J gene: TRBJ2-6
V gene: TRBV10-3
D gene: NA
CDR3 protein: CAISGVGANVLTF
CDR3 DNA: TGTGCCATCAGCGGGGTTGGGGCCAACGTCCTGACTTTC

CDR3 length: 11
clone size: many
J gene: TRBJ1-5
V gene: TRBV6-4
D gene: NA
CDR3 protein: CASRDNQPQHF
CDR3 DNA: TGTGCCAGCAGGGACAATCAGCCCCAGCATTTT

CDR3 length: 14
clone size: once
J gene: TRBJ2-5
V gene: TRBV19
D gene: NA
CDR3 protein: CASSTGLVLETQYF
CDR3 DNA: TGTGCCAGTAGTACGGGGCTAGTGCTAGAGACCCAGTACTTC

CDR3 length: 17
clone size: few
J gene: TRBJ1-4
V gene: TRBV25-1
D gene: NA
CDR3 protein: CASSAWGLGPWEEKLFF
CDR3 DNA: TGTGCCAGCAGTGCATGGGGGCTCGGGCCCTGGGAGGAAAAACTGTTTTTT

CDR3 length: 15
clone size: NA
J gene: TRBJ1-5
V gene: TRBV21-1
D gene: NA
CDR3 protein: CASSAAWQYNQPQHF
CDR3 DNA: TGTGCCAGCAGCGCTGCCTGGCAGTACAATCAGCCCCAGCATTTT

CDR3 length: 14
clone size: NA
J gene: TRBJ2-1
V gene: TRBV7-9
D gene: TRBD2
CDR3 protein: CASSLGNSAGVEFF
CDR3 DNA: TGTGCCAGCAGCTTAGGAAACTCTGCGGGAGTTGAGTTCTTC

CDR3 length: 13
clone size: many
J gene: TRBJ2-5
V gene: TRBV10-3
D gene: TRBD1
CDR3 protein: CATSGTVQETQYF
CDR3 DNA: TGTGCCACTTCAGGGACAGTCCAAGAGACCCAGTACTTC

CDR3 length: 12
clone size: few
J gene: TRBJ2-2
V gene: TRBV7-2
D gene: NA
CDR3 protein: CASSRRAGELFF
CDR3 DNA: TGTGCCAGCAGCCGGCGGGCCGGGGAGCTGTTTTTT

CDR3 length: 19
clone size: NA
J gene: TRBJ2-1
V gene: TRBV10-2
D gene: TRBD2
CDR3 protein: CASSELVAGGPSSYNEQFF
CDR3 DNA: TGCGCCAGCAGTGAGTTGGTAGCGGGAGGGCCGAGCTCCTACAATGAGCAGTTCTTC

CDR3 length: 16
clone size: NA
J gene: TRBJ2-7
V gene: TRBV19
D gene: NA
CDR3 protein: CASSDPRGAGLYEQYF
CDR3 DNA: TGTGCCAGTAGTGACCCCCGAGGGGCAGGTCTCTACGAGCAGTACTTC

CDR3 length: 15
clone size: few
J gene: TRBJ1-2
V gene: TRBV7-9
D gene: TRBD1
CDR3 protein: CASSFSGTGVSGYTF
CDR3 DNA: TGTGCCAGCAGCTTTTCCGGGACAGGGGTGTCTGGCTACACCTTC

CDR3 length: 16
clone size: few
J gene: TRBJ2-6
V gene: TRBV5-1
D gene: NA
CDR3 protein: CASSLARTSGANVLTF
CDR3 DNA: TGCGCCAGCAGCTTGGCACGGACCTCTGGGGCCAACGTCCTGACTTTC

CDR3 length: 13
clone size: few
J gene: TRBJ1-5
V gene: TRBV20-1
D gene: NA
CDR3 protein: CSARAGSEQPQHF
CDR3 DNA: TGCAGTGCTAGAGCCGGGTCAGAGCAGCCCCAGCATTTT

CDR3 length: 15
clone size: many
J gene: TRBJ2-1
V gene: TRBV6-5
D gene: TRBD2
CDR3 protein: CASTLAGGTAGEQFF
CDR3 DNA: TGTGCCAGCACGTTAGCGGGGGGAACGGCGGGTGAGCAGTTCTTC

CDR3 length: 15
clone size: NA
J gene: TRBJ2-2
V gene: TRBV10-3
D gene: NA
CDR3 protein: CAISEKQGNTGELFF
CDR3 DNA: TGTGCCATCAGTGAGAAGCAGGGAAACACCGGGGAGCTGTTTTTT

CDR3 length: 14
clone size: many
J gene: TRBJ1-2
V gene: TRBV29-1
D gene: NA
CDR3 protein: CSVAGTQKVYGYTF
CDR3 DNA: TGCAGCGTTGCTGGGACACAGAAGGTATATGGCTACACCTTC

CDR3 length: 13
clone size: many
J gene: TRBJ2-1
V gene: TRBV7-2
D gene: TRBD1
CDR3 protein: CASSSYRGTEQFF
CDR3 DNA: TGTGCCAGCAGCTCCTACAGGGGCACCGAGCAGTTCTTC

CDR3 length: 14
clone size: many
J gene: TRBJ2-1
V gene: TRBV6-2/TRBV6-3
D gene: TRBD1
CDR3 protein: CATTGTGTHDEQFF
CDR3 DNA: TGTGCCACCACCGGGACAGGGACCCACGATGAGCAGTTCTTC

CDR3 length: 13
clone size: NA
J gene: TRBJ2-7
V gene: TRBV15
D gene: NA
CDR3 protein: CATSRDGRRAQYF
CDR3 DNA: TGTGCCACCAGCAGAGATGGCCGACGGGCGCAGTACTTC

CDR3 length: 12
clone size: NA
J gene: TRBJ1-1
V gene: TRBV6-1
D gene: NA
CDR3 protein: CASKQGTFEAFF
CDR3 DNA: TGTGCCAGCAAGCAGGGGACCTTCGAAGCTTTCTTT

CDR3 length: 15
clone size: once
J gene: TRBJ1-6
V gene: TRBV11-2
D gene: NA
CDR3 protein: CASSLRMGGWSPLHF
CDR3 DNA: TGTGCCAGCAGCTTAAGGATGGGGGGTTGGTCACCCCTCCACTTT

CDR3 length: 14
clone size: many
J gene: TRBJ2-1
V gene: TRBV20-1
D gene: TRBD2
CDR3 protein: CSANQPSGVNEQFF
CDR3 DNA: TGCAGTGCTAACCAACCTAGCGGTGTCAATGAGCAGTTCTTC

CDR3 length: 13
clone size: many
J gene: TRBJ2-1
V gene: TRBV28
D gene: NA
CDR3 protein: CASSSHREGEQFF
CDR3 DNA: TGTGCCAGCAGTTCACACCGCGAGGGTGAGCAGTTCTTC

CDR3 length: 17
clone size: few
J gene: TRBJ1-1
V gene: TRBV14
D gene: NA
CDR3 protein: CASSQDMIAGLNTEAFF
CDR3 DNA: TGTGCCAGCAGCCAAGATATGATAGCAGGACTGAACACTGAAGCTTTCTTT